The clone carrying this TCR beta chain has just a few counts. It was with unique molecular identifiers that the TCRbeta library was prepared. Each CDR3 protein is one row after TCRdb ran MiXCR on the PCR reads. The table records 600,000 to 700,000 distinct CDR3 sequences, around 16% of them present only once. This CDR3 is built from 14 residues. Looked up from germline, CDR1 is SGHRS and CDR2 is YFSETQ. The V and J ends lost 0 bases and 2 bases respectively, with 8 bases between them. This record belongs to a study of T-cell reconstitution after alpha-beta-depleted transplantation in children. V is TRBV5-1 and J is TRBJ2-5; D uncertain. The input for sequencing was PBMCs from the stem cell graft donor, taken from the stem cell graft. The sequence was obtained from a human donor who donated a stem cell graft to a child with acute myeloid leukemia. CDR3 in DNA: TGCGCCAGCAGCTTGGCTCAGGTACAAGAGACCCAGTACTTC. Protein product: CASSLAQVQETQYF.